These 11 T cell receptor beta chains were sequenced from one sample in a study of blood T cell repertoires in COVID-19. Sequencing used immunoSEQ multiplex PCR; TCRdb keeps in-frame clones, though not all of them. The table lists some 370,000 clones, 80% to 90% of them singletons. Sequenced material: peripheral blood. The source is a man in his forties with acute or convalescent COVID-19.

V usage is TRBV5-8 and J usage is TRBJ1-1, with D possibly being TRBD1 (6 bases). The V end lost 1 base, the J end lost 7 bases, and 23 bases lay between the germline ends. Germline V CDR1 and CDR2: SGHTS, YDEGEE. The length of the CDR3 is 17 residues. CDR3 protein: CASSLLVGEGGVGEAFF. CDR3 coding DNA: TGTGCCAGCAGCTTGCTCGTCGGGGAAGGGGGTGTGGGTGAAGCTTTCTTT.

The chain recombines TRBV28 with TRBJ2-5, with D perhaps TRBD2 (7 bases). V lost 1 base, J lost 0 bases, and 15 bases lay in between. This CDR3 region has 17 residues. Germline V CDR1 and CDR2: MDHEN, SYDVKM. The CDR3 DNA reads as TGTGCCAGCAGTTTATATTGGGGGGGGGCGAACCAAGAGACCCAGTACTTC. Translation gives CASSLYWGGANQETQYF.

The J gene is TRBJ2-1, the V gene TRBV27; the D is unclear. Germline CDR1 MNHEY, CDR2 SMNVEV (reference sequence). V was trimmed by 2 bases and J by 8 bases, leaving 7 bases between them. The CDR3 sequence is 12 residues long. The CDR3 sequence: CASSLLGYEQFF. CDR3 sequence (DNA): TGTGCCAGCAGTTTACTAGGATATGAGCAGTTCTTC.

The chain recombines TRBV6-5 with TRBJ1-5, with a weak D call TRBD1 (6 bases). CDR1 is MNHEY and CDR2 is SVGAGI in the germline V gene. This CDR3 is built from 14 residues. V was clipped by 5 bases and J by 6 bases, with 14 bases between them. The CDR3 is CASSTVQGTQPQHF. The DNA of the CDR3 is TGTGCCAGCAGTACCGTACAGGGAACTCAGCCCCAGCATTTT.

The V gene is TRBV4-1, the J gene TRBJ2-7; maybe TRBD1 (6 bases). V lost 3 bases to trimming and J lost 2 bases, with 20 bases between them. Germline assignment: CDR1 MGHRA and CDR2 YSYEKL. The CDR3 is made up of 17 amino acids. In DNA, the CDR3 is TGCGCCAGCAGCCAGGCCCTAATGACAGGTTGGACCTACGAGCAGTACTTC. This sequence encodes CASSQALMTGWTYEQYF.

J is TRBJ2-7 and V is TRBV27, with 9 bases identical to TRBD1. CDR1 is MNHEY, CDR2 SMNVEV, per germline (reference sequence). V was clipped by 5 bases and J by 4 bases; unmatched bases: 3. This CDR3 spans 13 amino acids. This chain's CDR3 is CASSVGQGYEQYF. In nucleotides, the CDR3 is TGTGCCAGCAGTGTGGGACAGGGTTACGAGCAGTACTTC.

The gene calls are TRBV5-1 and TRBJ2-7, with D unclear. Trimming pared 5 bases from V and 0 bases from J, leaving 12 bases between. The CDR3 totals 14 residues. Germline V gives CDR1 SGHRS, CDR2 YFSETQ. The CDR3 region is CASRENHGSYEQYF. The CDR3, as DNA: TGCGCCAGCAGGGAGAACCATGGCTCCTACGAGCAGTACTTC.

This rearrangement joins TRBV5-4 to TRBJ1-2; possible D gene TRBD1, 5 bases. The length of the CDR3 is 15 residues. Germline lookup yields CDR1 SGHNT and CDR2 YYREEE (reference sequence). V lost 4 bases and J 0 bases, leaving 13 bases between the germline ends. DNA for the CDR3: TGTGCCAGCAGCCCCCAAGCGGGACCTAACTATGGCTACACCTTC. Protein sequence: CASSPQAGPNYGYTF.

This clone was observed once. The rearrangement uses TRBV10-3 and TRBJ1-4; 8 positions match TRBD1. Per the germline V gene, CDR1 is ENHRY and CDR2 is SYGVKD. CDR3 length equals 12 residues. V shed 2 bases and J 10 bases; nucleotides not matched to a gene: 0. The CDR3 sequence is CAISEDRGKLFF. For the CDR3, the DNA is TGTGCCATCAGTGAGGACAGGGGAAAACTGTTTTTT.

This clone occurred once. The genes are TRBV27 and TRBJ2-7; 9 bases are shared with TRBD2. V dropped 6 bases and J dropped 3; count of bases not matched to a gene: 9. The V gene's germline CDR1 is MNHEY and CDR2 SMNVEV (reference sequence). This CDR3 contains 15 residues. The CDR3 protein is CASRLGTSISYEQYF. The CDR3 region has the DNA TGTGCCAGCAGGTTGGGGACTAGCATAAGCTACGAGCAGTACTTC.

This chain uses TRBV2 with TRBJ2-2; tentative D call: TRBD1 (6 bases). The V gene lost 4 bases and the J gene lost 0 bases, with 9 bases spanning the gap. The CDR3 loop spans 15 amino acids. From germline, CDR1 is SNHLY and CDR2 FYNNEI. The CDR3 here is CASSVDRSNTGELFF. CDR3 sequence (DNA): TGTGCCAGCAGTGTGGACAGATCGAACACCGGGGAGCTGTTTTTT.